Listed here are 32 T cell receptor beta chains from one sample, sequenced in a study of blood T cell repertoires in COVID-19. Profiling relied on immunoSEQ multiplex PCR, and the TCRdb table lists in-frame clones only, not all of them. This sample has 350,000 to 400,000 clones; around 90% occur once, and the top ten carry under 4%. Sequenced input: peripheral blood. The origin of the receptors is a woman in her twenties or thirties with COVID-19, enrolled during active disease.

This chain uses TRBV2 with TRBJ1-5, with 8 nucleotides matching TRBD1. Germline V lookup: CDR1 SNHLY, CDR2 FYNNEI. This CDR3 has 14 amino acids. Trimming at V came to 7 bases and at J to 6 bases, leaving 8 bases not matched to a gene. The CDR3 DNA reads TGTGCCAGCAAACCAGGGGGCTTTCGTCAGCCCCAGCATTTT. Translating it yields CASKPGGFRQPQHF.

About this clone: One end of the junction does not line up with germline, which may come from a read error. The chain recombines TRBV24-1 with TRBJ1-2; D not certain. This CDR3 region has 14 residues. From germline, CDR1 is KGHDR and CDR2 SFDVKD. As DNA, the CDR3 is TGTGCCACCGGTGATGGCGGCCCCCTTTATGGCTACACCTTC. Protein product: CATGDGGPLYGYTF.

This clone was detected only once. The J gene is TRBJ1-1, the V gene TRBV5-8, with D tentatively TRBD1 (5 bases). CDR3 length: 15 amino acids. Trimming shortened V by 4 bases and J by 1 base, and 14 bases separated the two germline ends. Germline CDR1 and CDR2: SGHTS and YDEGEE. CDR3 coding DNA: TGTGCCAGCAGCCTATGGGGGGGTACGAACACTGAAGCTTTCTTT. Amino acid sequence: CASSLWGGTNTEAFF.

For the CDR3, the DNA is TGCGCCAGCAGCCCCTCGCGCTTGAACACTGAAGCTTTCTTT. It specifies CASSPSRLNTEAFF. The chain recombines TRBV4-1 with TRBJ1-1; D gene uncertain. The germline V gene encodes CDR1 MGHRA and CDR2 YSYEKL. The V gene lost 4 bases and the J gene lost 0 bases, with 9 bases spanning the gap. The CDR3 consists of 14 residues.

The rearrangement links TRBV29-1 to TRBJ2-6; possibly TRBD2 for D (5 bases). The CDR3 is 16 residues long. Trimming shortened V by 0 bases and J by 0 bases, and 9 bases separated the two germline ends. The V gene's germline CDR1 is SQVTM and CDR2 ANQGSEA. The CDR3 here is CSVEDRGFSGANVLTF. CDR3 nucleotide sequence: TGCAGCGTTGAAGATCGAGGGTTCTCTGGGGCCAACGTCCTGACTTTC.

V gene TRBV7-8 combines with J gene TRBJ2-3, with 10 bases that match TRBD1. The CDR3 length is 15 residues. Per germline, CDR1 SGHVS and CDR2 FQNEAQ. V was clipped by 5 bases and J by 5 bases; unmatched bases: 7. The CDR3 DNA sequence: TGTGCCAGCAGCCCTGGAGGACAGGGGGTAGATACGCAGTATTTT. This sequence encodes CASSPGGQGVDTQYF.

The chain uses TRBV6-5 and TRBJ1-3; D not certain. There are 14 residues in the CDR3. The V gene lost 11 bases and the J gene lost 0 bases, with 14 bases spanning the gap. Germline-derived CDR1 and CDR2 are MNHEY and SVGAGI. CDR3 protein: CASAGSSSGNTIYF. The CDR3 coding sequence is TGTGCCTCGGCGGGATCGAGCTCTGGAAACACCATATATTTT.

J is TRBJ2-2 and V is TRBV4-1, with D maybe TRBD1 (6 bases). The CDR3 totals 19 residues. Germline CDR1 reads MGHRA; CDR2 reads YSYEKL. Trimming took off 4 bases at V and 2 bases at J, with 23 bases between the two ends. Here the CDR3 DNA reads TGCGCCAGCAGCCCACCCTCCCTACAGGACAGTCGAAACACCGGGGAGCTGTTTTTT. Its protein is CASSPPSLQDSRNTGELFF.

The J gene is TRBJ2-1, the V gene TRBV2; D uncertain. This CDR3 contains 13 residues. Germline V CDR1 and CDR2: SNHLY, FYNNEI. V shed 2 bases and J shed 6 bases, with 8 bases lying between them. DNA for the CDR3: TGTGCCAGCAGTGAATCGGTGCGCAATGAGCAGTTCTTC. Its protein product is CASSESVRNEQFF.

The rearrangement joins TRBV7-9 to TRBJ2-6; TRBD1 aligns across 9 bases. CDR1 SEHNR and CDR2 FQNEAQ come from the germline V gene (reference sequence). Trimming at V came to 1 base and at J to 2 bases, leaving 0 bases not matched to a gene. The CDR3 runs 16 residues. The CDR3: CASSLGTGAGANVLTF. The CDR3 region has the DNA TGTGCCAGCAGCTTAGGGACAGGGGCTGGGGCCAACGTCCTGACTTTC.

This clone was seen at least ten times. This chain uses TRBV5-4 with TRBJ1-2; the D gene is possibly TRBD1 (5 bases). The CDR3 has 15 amino acids. Germline-derived CDR1 and CDR2 are SGHNT and YYREEE (reference sequence). Trimming cost V 0 bases and J 2 bases, with 11 bases left between them. CDR3 sequence reads: CASSLGGAPNYGYTF. The CDR3 DNA reads TGTGCCAGCAGCTTGGGTGGGGCGCCCAACTATGGCTACACCTTC.

The rearrangement uses TRBV5-6 and TRBJ2-7; D is perhaps TRBD1 (6 bases). Trimming took 4 bases from V and 3 from J, leaving 14 bases between them. The CDR3 contains 14 residues. The V gene's germline CDR1 is SGHDT and CDR2 YYEEEE. The CDR3 DNA sequence: TGTGCCAGCAGCATCAGGGACAAAGTCTACGAGCAGTACTTC. Its translation is CASSIRDKVYEQYF. The full variable domain, with the rest looked up from reference TRBV5-6 and TRBJ2-7, is DAGVTQSPTHLIKTRGQQVTLRCSPKSGHDTVSWYQQALGQGPQFIFQYYEEEERQRGNFPDRFSGHQFPNYSSELNVNALLLGDSALYLCASSIRDKVYEQYFGPGTRLTVT.

This chain connects TRBV7-2 to TRBJ2-3, with D tentatively TRBD2 (5 bases). CDR3 length: 15 amino acids. V was clipped by 6 bases and J by 5 bases, with 18 bases between them. CDR1 and CDR2 (germline): SGHTA, FQGNSA. This chain's CDR3 is CASSPIRSRGDTQYF. In nucleotides, the CDR3 is TGTGCCAGCAGTCCAATTAGGAGCCGGGGAGATACGCAGTATTTT.

V gene TRBV4-2 combines with J gene TRBJ2-6; D is perhaps TRBD2 (6 bases). Germline V lookup: CDR1 LGHNA, CDR2 YNFKEQ. The CDR3 contains 17 residues. Trimming took 4 bases from V and 2 from J, leaving 15 bases between them. CDR3 region: CASSLRRGGAGANVLTF. The CDR3 DNA reads TGTGCCAGCAGCCTTCGACGGGGCGGGGCTGGGGCCAACGTCCTGACTTTC.

The chain carries TRBV7-2 and TRBJ2-5; D unresolved. V was cut by 4 bases and J by 2 bases, with 11 bases left in between. The CDR3 is 14 amino acids. Germline V gene sequence: CDR1 SGHTA, CDR2 FQGNSA. The CDR3 is CASSSPDFQETQYF. As DNA, the CDR3 is TGTGCCAGCAGCTCCCCCGACTTTCAAGAGACCCAGTACTTC.

J is TRBJ2-7 and V is TRBV5-8; 8 bases line up with TRBD1. The CDR3 is 13 residues long. The V and J ends lost 3 bases and 2 bases, in that order; junction bases with no gene match: 1. CDR1 SGHTS and CDR2 YDEGEE come from the germline V gene. In DNA, the CDR3 is TGTGCCAGCAGCTCACAGGGGGCCTACGAGCAGTACGTC. It yields the protein CASSSQGAYEQYV.

This clone came up once. The chain links TRBV9 to TRBJ2-5, with TRBD1 as a possible D gene (6 bases). Trimming took off 3 bases at V and 4 bases at J, with 16 bases between the two ends. CDR1 is SGDLS and CDR2 is YYNGEE in the germline V gene. The CDR3 consists of 15 residues. In DNA, the CDR3 is TGTGCCAGCAGCGCCCTGCAGGGGCTCGGAGAGACCCAGTACTTC. Protein product: CASSALQGLGETQYF.

The chain couples TRBV7-2 to TRBJ2-7; tentatively, D is TRBD2 (6 bases). CDR1 is SGHTA, CDR2 FQGNSA, per germline. The V end was cut by 0 bases, the J end by 13 bases, with 13 bases between. The CDR3 runs 12 residues. CDR3 coding DNA: TGTGCCAGCAGCTTAGCGGAGGGACGGATCTACGTC. Its protein product is CASSLAEGRIYV.

The chain couples TRBV2 to TRBJ1-1, with 7 bases matching TRBD1. Germline CDR1 is SNHLY and CDR2 is FYNNEI. This CDR3 is 14 amino acids long. Unmatched junction bases numbered 11, after V lost 9 bases and J lost 4 bases. The CDR3 here is CARRPTSGGTEAFF. In DNA, the CDR3 is TGTGCCAGACGTCCAACCTCAGGGGGCACTGAAGCTTTCTTT.

The V and J genes are TRBV7-8 and TRBJ1-3; D is unclear. V shed 5 bases and J shed 2 bases, with 13 bases lying between them. Germline lookup yields CDR1 SGHVS and CDR2 FQNEAQ. This CDR3 region has 15 residues. CDR3 nucleotide sequence: TGTGCCAGCAGCCAAGTCGGGTGGCCTGGAAACACCATATATTTT. Amino acids: CASSQVGWPGNTIYF.

The V gene is TRBV5-1, the J gene TRBJ2-7; tentatively, D is TRBD2 (7 bases). Germline CDR1 SGHRS, CDR2 YFSETQ. The V and J ends lost 4 bases and 8 bases respectively, with 25 bases between them. The CDR3 runs to 16 residues. CDR3 coding DNA: TGCGCCAGCAGCCCCGGGGGGCCGGATCCCTTTACGCAGCAGTACGTC. Residues: CASSPGGPDPFTQQYV.

This clone was seen only a few times. The rearrangement links TRBV4-3 to TRBJ1-5; D is perhaps TRBD1 (6 bases). The CDR3 is made up of 15 amino acids. Deletions cut 0 bases from V and 7 bases from J, with 13 bases between. Looked up from germline, CDR1 is LGHNA and CDR2 is YSLEER. The CDR3 protein is CASSQDVRGSQPQHF. The CDR3 bases are TGCGCCAGCAGCCAAGACGTCAGGGGCAGCCAGCCCCAGCATTTT.

The genes are TRBV6-6 and TRBJ2-7; 11 nucleotides match TRBD1. The length of the CDR3 is 14 residues. With 5 bases clipped from V and 6 bases from J, the junction kept 6 bases outside the gene matches. Germline loops: CDR1 MNHNY, CDR2 SVGAGI (reference sequence). This chain's CDR3 is CASSPDRGLSEQYV. CDR3 in DNA: TGTGCCAGCAGTCCGGACAGGGGGCTGAGCGAGCAGTACGTC.

On this clone itself: Relative to the germline gene, one junction end is altered; a read error may explain this. The chain uses TRBV7-7 and TRBJ2-1; no definite D call. Germline CDR1 and CDR2: SSHAT and FNYEAQ (reference sequence). There are 14 residues in the CDR3. As DNA, the CDR3 is TGTGCTAGCAGCCCCACGACTGCAACCCTTGAGCAGTTCTTC. Amino acid sequence: CASSPTTATLEQFF.

The chain employs TRBV27 and TRBJ1-2, with 9 bases matching TRBD1. The germline gives CDR1 MNHEY, CDR2 SMNVEV (reference sequence). After removal of 4 bases from V and 5 bases from J, the junction contained 8 bases not matched to a gene. This CDR3 spans 15 amino acids. The CDR3 region has the DNA TGTGCCAGCAGTTCTTTACAGGGGGCGCGATATGGCTACACCTTC. It specifies CASSSLQGARYGYTF.

This clone was detected only once. J is TRBJ2-7 and V is TRBV28, with a weak D call TRBD2 (6 bases). Trimming took 7 bases from V and 4 from J, leaving 29 bases between them. The length of the CDR3 is 18 residues. Per germline, CDR1 MDHEN and CDR2 SYDVKM. The CDR3 is CASTFRGWAPGLTYEQYF. DNA for the CDR3: TGTGCCAGCACCTTTAGAGGGTGGGCCCCGGGACTGACGTACGAGCAGTACTTC.

The gene calls are TRBV6-2 or TRBV6-3 and TRBJ2-1; D gene unclear. This CDR3 region has 14 residues. Looked up from germline, CDR1 is MNHEY and CDR2 is SVGEGT. The V end lost 2 bases, the J end lost 1 base, and 6 bases lay between the germline ends. The CDR3 DNA follows: TGTGCCAGCAGTTACATCTATTCCTACAATGAGCAGTTCTTC. This codes for CASSYIYSYNEQFF.

The V and J genes are TRBV7-2 and TRBJ2-2, with 10 bases matching TRBD1. V lost 3 bases to trimming and J lost 12 bases; unmatched junction nucleotides: 1. This CDR3 has 12 amino acids. Germline lookup yields CDR1 SGHTA and CDR2 FQGNSA. The CDR3 sequence is CASSLGQGKLFF. CDR3 nucleotides: TGTGCCAGCAGCTTGGGACAGGGGAAGCTGTTTTTT.

V usage is TRBV11-2 and J usage is TRBJ2-2, with D perhaps TRBD1 (5 bases). The CDR3 extends over 14 amino acids. Trimming removed 5 bases at V and 4 bases at J, with 11 bases between. Germline V lookup: CDR1 SGHAT, CDR2 FQNNGV. CDR3 region: CASSPSRATGELFF. The CDR3 DNA reads as TGTGCCAGCAGCCCCTCCAGGGCCACCGGGGAGCTGTTTTTT.

As DNA, the CDR3 is TGTGCCAGCTCACCACAGGGACAGAACACTGAAGCTTTCTTT. This codes for CASSPQGQNTEAFF. The V and J genes are TRBV18 and TRBJ1-1, with D tentatively TRBD1 (6 bases). CDR3 length equals 14 residues. The V end was cut by 1 base, the J end by 1 base, with 7 bases between. The germline V gene has CDR1 KGHSH and CDR2 LQKENI.

J is TRBJ2-7 and V is TRBV5-4; D perhaps matches TRBD1 (6 bases). The CDR3 has 15 residues. V dropped 2 bases and J dropped 5 bases, with 17 bases sitting between them. The germline V gene has CDR1 SGHNT and CDR2 YYREEE (reference sequence). The CDR3 bases are TGTGCCAGCAGCTTATCAGGGGCGCTACGTAACGAGCAGTACTTC. It specifies CASSLSGALRNEQYF.

This clone was seen just once. This sequence joins TRBV24-1 and TRBJ2-7; 9 bases map to TRBD1. Germline loops: CDR1 KGHDR, CDR2 SFDVKD. V shed 5 bases and J 3 bases; nucleotides not matched to a gene: 10. The CDR3 loop spans 16 amino acids. The CDR3 loop reads CATSAPSGTGFYEQYF. The CDR3 bases are TGTGCCACCAGTGCCCCGTCGGGGACAGGGTTCTACGAGCAGTACTTC.